Listed here is a single T cell receptor (beta chain). This record belongs to a study of blood T cell repertoires in COVID-19. About the study: Samples of COVID-19 (acute and convalescent) were obtained from the United States, Italy and Spain. Nucleic acid was either cDNA or gDNA, and it came from T cells, B-cell-depleted T cells, or PBMCs.

The CDR3 loop spans 14 amino acids. V lost 5 bases and J 4 bases, leaving 12 bases between the germline ends. CDR1 and CDR2 from the germline V gene are SGHTA and FQGNSA. In the original workflow: How many nucleated cells were present was estimated from reference gene primer amplification. The table came from immunoSEQ multiplex PCR; TCRdb's copy has only in-frame clones and leaves some out. That table is the source of V, J and clone size, and D and trimming were worked out from the DNA. This sample has roughly 200,000 clones, with approximately 87% found just once. This TCR derives from a woman aged 18-29 years who had recovered from COVID-19. Input material: peripheral blood. The V call is TRBV7-2, the J call TRBJ2-1; TRBD2 is a possible D gene (5 bases). The CDR3: CASSRGVNYNEQFF. The DNA of the CDR3 is TGTGCCAGCAGCCGGGGAGTTAATTACAATGAGCAGTTCTTC.